This T cell receptor (beta chain) was sequenced in a study of read filtering for tumor transcriptome and immune sequencing. Molecular barcoded adaptors covering alpha/delta and beta/gamma chains were used on around 370 ng RNA. TCRdb passed the reads through MiXCR, listing each CDR3 protein once. This sample has some 140,000 distinct CDR3 sequences, with approximately 13% found just once. General observations from the study: Correlation between methods rose after single-read clonotypes were removed.

The CDR3 covers 17 residues. The V and J ends lost 1 base and 4 bases, in that order; junction bases with no gene match: 6. Germline-derived CDR1 and CDR2 are SGHNT and YENEEA. Ten or more counts support this clonotype. Its antigen is currently unknown. J is TRBJ2-2 and V is TRBV11-3; 10 nucleotides line up with TRBD1. The TCR sequence derives from a donor over 35 with multiple myeloma. The sequenced sample consisted of a population of CD138-negative cells sorted from bone marrow. The CDR3 protein is CASSLVTGTGATGELFF. The CDR3 bases are TGTGCCAGCAGCTTAGTTACCGGGACAGGGGCCACCGGGGAGCTGTTTTTT.